This T cell receptor beta chain derives from a study of CD8+ T cells in alopecia areata. The CDR3 sequence is 13 residues long. V was clipped by 4 bases and J by 5 bases, with 14 bases between them. Germline V gives CDR1 GTSNPN, CDR2 SVGIG (reference sequence). Treatment here: oral pan-JAK inhibitor, 5-10 mg twice daily. Once RNA had been extracted, it was reverse transcribed into cDNA to act as the sequencing template. The repertoire was sequenced with immunoSEQ multiplex PCR; TCRdb's copy has only in-frame clones and lacks some. The sample holds fewer than 250,000 clones, approximately 45% seen once.

The clonotype originates from a human donor with alopecia areata. The sequencing here drew on CD4+ T cells sorted from blood, taken around week 37, from a patient treated with tofacitinib. This chain uses TRBV30 with TRBJ1-1, with D possibly TRBD1 on 6 matching bases. The CDR3 sequence is CAWKNREWTEAFF. DNA for the CDR3: TGTGCCTGGAAAAACAGGGAGTGGACTGAAGCTTTCTTT.